These 22 T cell receptor beta chains came from one sample sequenced in a study of shared clonotypes between healthy human individuals. Only in-frame clones appear in the TCRdb table, and some are missing; sequencing was by immunoSEQ multiplex PCR. The sample has about 2 million clones, 90% to 95% seen once. Sequenced material: naive CD4+ T cells sorted from blood. Indicated subset: CD45RA+ positively selected. These receptors were obtained from a young man in good health.

J is TRBJ2-3 and V is TRBV9, with D possibly matching TRBD1 (5 bases). V was clipped by 3 bases and J by 6 bases, with 8 bases between them. The CDR3 sequence is 12 residues long. The germline V gene encodes CDR1 SGDLS and CDR2 YYNGEE. The CDR3 nucleotides are TGTGCCAGCAGCGGGGGCAGCGATACGCAGTATTTT. This gives the protein CASSGGSDTQYF.

Turning to this clone: The sample holds other DNA sequences that translate to the same CDR3. The chain carries TRBV2 and TRBJ1-2, with D perhaps matching TRBD1 (6 bases). V was trimmed by 1 base and J by 4 bases, leaving 7 bases between them. The CDR3 is 13 residues long. The germline V gene has CDR1 SNHLY and CDR2 FYNNEI. The CDR3 protein is CASSEEGGYGYTF. The DNA for the CDR3 is TGTGCCAGCAGTGAAGAAGGGGGCTATGGCTACACCTTC.

This chain connects TRBV11-2 to TRBJ2-2; D is possibly TRBD2 (6 bases). The CDR3 runs to 15 residues. From germline, CDR1 is SGHAT and CDR2 FQNNGV. Trimming pared 5 bases from V and 1 base from J, leaving 11 bases between. Here the CDR3 DNA reads TGTGCCAGCAGCCCAGGGACTTTGAACACCGGGGAGCTGTTTTTT. Amino acids: CASSPGTLNTGELFF.

The chain recombines TRBV7-2 with TRBJ2-1; D uncertain. The CDR3 contains 13 residues. The germline V gene has CDR1 SGHTA and CDR2 FQGNSA. Between the trimmed V and J ends, which lost 3 bases and 5 bases, there was a span of 8 bases. The CDR3 region has the DNA TGTGCCAGCAGCTTCTTAGGCGACAATGAGCAGTTCTTC. It yields the protein CASSFLGDNEQFF.

As DNA, the CDR3 is TGTGCCATCAGTGAGTCCGGTGCGACGCCCTCGTTCCCCGGGGAGCTGTTTTTT. Protein product: CAISESGATPSFPGELFF. This chain links TRBV10-3 with TRBJ2-2; D not certain. Germline loops: CDR1 ENHRY, CDR2 SYGVKD. The ends were cut back, 0 bases at V and 6 bases at J, with 20 bases in the middle. This CDR3 contains 18 residues.

This clone was seen once. V is TRBV7-2 and J is TRBJ2-2, with D perhaps matching TRBD1 or TRBD2 (5 bases each). V dropped 3 bases and J dropped 2 bases, with 22 bases sitting between them. This CDR3 is 19 amino acids long. Germline V gives CDR1 SGHTA, CDR2 FQGNSA. CDR3 loop: CASSLKAGTVAANTGELFF. The CDR3 DNA sequence: TGTGCCAGCAGCTTGAAAGCTGGGACGGTAGCAGCTAACACCGGGGAGCTGTTTTTT.

Note on this clone: A much larger clone sits a single nucleotide away, making a read error possible. The sample holds other DNA sequences that translate to the same CDR3. CDR3 nucleotide sequence: TGCGCCAGCAGCCAAGATAGGGACAGGTACTCCTACGAGCAGTATTTC. It translates to CASSQDRDRYSYEQYF. The chain joins TRBV4-1 to TRBJ2-7; 8 bases line up with TRBD1. Germline CDR1 reads MGHRA; CDR2 reads YSYEKL. The CDR3 extends over 16 amino acids.

The rearrangement uses TRBV7-2 and TRBJ1-2, with D uncertain. Trimming pared 1 base from V and 8 bases from J, leaving 8 bases between. The CDR3 loop spans 12 amino acids. Germline V gene data show CDR1 as SGHTA and CDR2 as FQGNSA. Here the CDR3 DNA reads TGTGCCAGCAGCTTAGGCAAGTCAGGCTACACCTTC. This translates into CASSLGKSGYTF. Drawing the rest from reference TRBV7-2 and TRBJ1-2, the complete variable domain is GAGVSQSPSNKVTEKGKDVELRCDPISGHTALYWYRQSLGQGLEFLIYFQGNSAPDKSGLPSDRFSAERTGGSVSTLTIQRTQQEDSAVYLCASSLGKSGYTFGSGTRLTVV.

V gene TRBV9 combines with J gene TRBJ2-2; 7 bases align to TRBD1. The CDR3 covers 16 residues. CDR1 is SGDLS and CDR2 is YYNGEE in the germline V gene. V was pared by 0 bases and J by 5 bases, with 7 bases of the junction left unmatched. The CDR3 sequence is CASSVETGPKTGELFF. The CDR3 nucleotides read TGTGCCAGCAGCGTAGAGACAGGGCCCAAGACCGGGGAGCTGTTTTTT.

The chain couples TRBV29-1 to TRBJ1-3; D perhaps matches TRBD1 (5 bases). The germline V gene has CDR1 SQVTM and CDR2 ANQGSEA. The CDR3 has 13 residues. V was shortened by 6 bases and J by 0 bases, with 9 bases between the two germline ends. CDR3 region: CSVTGISGNTIYF. CDR3 nucleotide sequence: TGCAGCGTCACAGGAATCTCTGGAAACACCATATATTTT.

The V gene is TRBV5-5, the J gene TRBJ2-7; D uncertain. This CDR3 spans 15 amino acids. In germline, CDR1 is SGHKS, CDR2 YYEKEE (reference sequence). With 0 bases removed from V and 1 base from J, the gap between germline ends came to 11 bases. The CDR3 bases are TGTGCCAGCAGCTTGGTAGATCACAAGTCCTACGAGCAGTACTTC. Encoded protein: CASSLVDHKSYEQYF.

The chain couples TRBV5-1 to TRBJ1-1; 9 positions agree with TRBD1. The V and J ends lost 5 bases and 2 bases, in that order; junction bases with no gene match: 7. The CDR3 runs 15 residues. Germline V gives CDR1 SGHRS, CDR2 YFSETQ. The CDR3 nucleotides read TGCGCCAGCAGATCCGGGACAGGGTCAAACACTGAAGCTTTCTTT. It translates to CASRSGTGSNTEAFF.

J is TRBJ2-3 and V is TRBV6-6; the D gene could be TRBD1 or TRBD2 (5 bases each). The CDR3 runs to 16 residues. With 6 bases removed from V and 1 base from J, the gap between germline ends came to 17 bases. From germline, CDR1 is MNHNY and CDR2 SVGAGI (reference sequence). The CDR3 region is CASSRRWGTGTDTQYF. The CDR3, as DNA: TGTGCCAGCAGCAGGAGATGGGGGACGGGCACAGATACGCAGTATTTT.

This clone has a single count. Other DNA sequences in the sample encode the same CDR3. The CDR3 protein is CASSLGAGNTEAFF. CDR3 bases: TGCGCCAGCAGCTTGGGCGCAGGGAACACTGAAGCTTTCTTT. The chain combines TRBV5-1 with TRBJ1-1; D is uncertain. V dropped 0 bases and J dropped 1 base, with 7 bases sitting between them. The CDR3 totals 14 residues. Per the germline V gene, CDR1 is SGHRS and CDR2 is YFSETQ.

In regard to this clone: Different DNA sequences within this sample yield the same CDR3. This chain uses TRBV18 with TRBJ1-3; 7 positions match TRBD1. Germline V lookup: CDR1 KGHSH, CDR2 LQKENI. CDR3 length: 16 amino acids. Trimming took 2 bases from V and 4 from J; bases not matched to a gene: 8. CDR3 sequence: CASSPGEGASGNTIYF. The DNA of the CDR3 is TGTGCCAGCTCACCAGGGGAGGGGGCGTCCGGAAACACCATATATTTT.

V and J are TRBV25-1 and TRBJ2-7, with 10 bases that match TRBD1. Germline CDR1 and CDR2: MGHDK and SYGVNS. The CDR3 totals 14 residues. The J segment lost 4 bases and the V segment lost 6 bases, leaving 6 bases of the junction unmatched. The CDR3 DNA sequence: TGTGCCAGCAGAGGACAGGGGGGGAGTTACGAGCAGTACTTC. It is translated as CASRGQGGSYEQYF.

The chain links TRBV11-2 to TRBJ1-4; TRBD1 might be the D (6 bases). CDR1 and CDR2 (germline): SGHAT, FQNNGV. V was pared by 3 bases and J by 8 bases, with 19 bases between. The CDR3 extends over 16 amino acids. CDR3 residues: CASSFWNRENGEKLFF. The CDR3 DNA follows: TGTGCCAGCAGCTTTTGGAACAGGGAAAACGGGGAAAAACTGTTTTTT.

The V call is TRBV5-4, the J call TRBJ2-3, with 13 bases matching TRBD2. Trimming removed 4 bases from V and 1 base from J; junction bases left unmatched: 6. Germline V gene sequence: CDR1 SGHNT, CDR2 YYREEE (reference sequence). The CDR3 is 17 amino acids. CDR3 in amino acids: CASSVEGLAGGTDTQYF. In DNA, the CDR3 is TGTGCCAGCAGCGTCGAAGGACTAGCGGGGGGCACAGATACGCAGTATTTT.

V is TRBV5-6 and J is TRBJ2-7; D gene unclear. Germline-derived CDR1 and CDR2 are SGHDT and YYEEEE. The CDR3 runs to 11 residues. The ends were cut back, 1 base at V and 5 bases at J, with 4 bases in the middle. CDR3 bases: TGTGCCAGCAGCTTGATGGACGAGCAGTACTTC. It specifies CASSLMDEQYF.

The chain carries TRBV18 and TRBJ2-3; 7 bases match TRBD2. The CDR3 covers 16 residues. Germline loops: CDR1 KGHSH, CDR2 LQKENI. V shed 3 bases, J shed 2 bases, and the junction held 8 bases outside the gene matches. CDR3: CASSPTGGPPTDTQYF. CDR3 nucleotide sequence: TGTGCCAGCTCACCGACGGGAGGACCCCCCACAGATACGCAGTATTTT.

The table lists this clone with a count of one. In the same sample, other DNA sequences code for this CDR3. The V and J genes are TRBV19 and TRBJ1-3; 7 bases align to TRBD1. The V gene end was trimmed by 6 bases and the J gene end by 0 bases; junction bases not matched to a gene: 5. The length of the CDR3 is 15 residues. Germline V gene lookup returns CDR1 LNHDA and CDR2 SQIVND (reference sequence). CDR3 loop: CASSIQGSSGNTIYF. The CDR3 region has the DNA TGTGCCAGTAGCATACAGGGGTCCTCTGGAAACACCATATATTTT.

This chain uses TRBV19 with TRBJ1-5, with 8 bases aligning to TRBD1. Per germline, CDR1 LNHDA and CDR2 SQIVND (reference sequence). This CDR3 has 16 residues. Losses at the gene ends were 4 bases for V and 4 bases for J; bases not matched to a gene: 9. CDR3: CASSTTGTGVNQPQHF. The CDR3 bases are TGTGCCAGTAGTACTACCGGGACAGGAGTTAATCAGCCCCAGCATTTT.